This entry features one TCR beta chain sequence. Its antigen is not identified. This CDR3 spans 11 amino acids. Germline-derived CDR1 and CDR2 are SGHTA and FQGNSA. Trimming removed 5 bases at V and 6 bases at J, with 6 bases between. These data belong to a study of cytomegalovirus exposure and HLA in healthy donors. Across the study: Inside one of the first data releases sat some 93 million unique TCRs taken from HLA-typed donors. General study points: Researchers had no immune exposure information except CMV serostatus available. Fewer N-insertions (relative to the roughly 670-donor mean) were reportedly seen in an Asian-associated ancestry cluster in a later analysis.

The primer mix had 60 Vbeta and 13 Jbeta primers. Using immunoSEQ multiplex PCR, the repertoire was profiled, and TCRdb retains in-frame clones only, with some absent. The sample lists some 190,000 clones, around 86% occurring once. In nominal health when sampled, donors likely had unrecorded immune exposures nonetheless. This TCR was recovered from a man younger than 45 in good health and CMV-seronegative. The V gene is TRBV7-2, the J gene TRBJ2-3; D not certain. The source material was PBMCs. CDR3 nucleotide sequence: TGTGCCAGCAGCCTTTCGGATACGCAGTATTTT. It yields the protein CASSLSDTQYF.